This passage covers 28 T cell receptor beta chains from one sample sequenced in a study of identical twins. Each CDR3 protein gets one entry after TCRdb re-called the 5' RACE reads with MiXCR. The table has 120,000 to 150,000 distinct CDR3 sequences, approximately 3.5% seen once; the top ten hold approximately 7.7%. Sequencing input: memory T cells sorted from blood. These receptors all stem from a man between 18 and 29 years old in good health.

The table lists this clonotype with a few counts. The chain is built from TRBV6-1 and TRBJ2-5; 12 nucleotides line up with TRBD2. From germline, CDR1 is MNHNS and CDR2 SASEGT. The V gene end was trimmed by 6 bases and the J gene end by 1 base; junction bases not matched to a gene: 9. This CDR3 region has 17 residues. The CDR3 spells CASRLAGGGGGQETQYF. For the CDR3, the DNA is TGTGCCAGCAGACTAGCGGGAGGAGGGGGGGGCCAAGAGACCCAGTACTTC.

This clonotype was seen many times. This chain joins TRBV5-1 and TRBJ2-3; D tentatively reads TRBD1 or TRBD2 (5 bases each). Between the trimmed V and J ends, which lost 2 bases and 6 bases, there was a span of 13 bases. Germline values: CDR1 SGHRS, CDR2 YFSETQ. The CDR3 has 14 amino acids. The CDR3 bases are TGCGCCAGCAGCTTCCGGGACCCCAGGGATACGCAGTATTTT. This sequence encodes CASSFRDPRDTQYF.

The table lists this clonotype with many counts. The rearrangement links TRBV20-1 to TRBJ2-4; D gene ambiguous. CDR1 is DFQATT, CDR2 SNEGSKA, per germline (reference sequence). This CDR3 comprises 11 residues. With 6 bases removed from V and 5 bases from J, the gap between germline ends came to 8 bases. The CDR3 region is CSAAGQNIQYF. As DNA, the CDR3 is TGCAGTGCCGCTGGACAAAACATTCAGTACTTC.

This clonotype was seen more than once but under ten times. V and J are TRBV18 and TRBJ2-5; D may match TRBD1 or TRBD2 (6 bases each). The CDR3 has 14 amino acids. Germline CDR1 KGHSH, CDR2 LQKENI. The V and J ends lost 3 bases and 4 bases respectively, with 12 bases between them. This CDR3 is CASSPGGTLETQYF. CDR3 sequence (DNA): TGTGCCAGCTCACCGGGCGGGACACTAGAGACCCAGTACTTC.

The chain carries TRBV30 and TRBJ1-2; weak D call: TRBD1 (5 bases). CDR1 is GTSNPN and CDR2 is SVGIG in the germline V gene (reference sequence). The V end lost 5 bases, the J end lost 5 bases, and 12 bases lay between the germline ends. The CDR3 is 12 amino acids. CDR3 loop: CAWSMGVYGYTF. The CDR3 DNA is TGTGCCTGGTCCATGGGGGTGTATGGCTACACCTTC.

Many counts were recorded for this clonotype. The CDR3 coding sequence is TGTGCCAGCAGCATTAGCGGGAGTGCGGTGCGCGAGCAGTACTTC. Amino acids: CASSISGSAVREQYF. The chain carries TRBV7-2 and TRBJ2-7; 9 positions match TRBD2. The CDR3 runs to 15 residues. Losses at the gene ends were 5 bases for V and 6 bases for J; bases not matched to a gene: 11. CDR1 and CDR2 (germline): SGHTA, FQGNSA.

This clonotype was picked up many times. V usage is TRBV7-2 and J usage is TRBJ2-7; 8 nucleotides match TRBD1. There are 15 residues in the CDR3. CDR1 SGHTA and CDR2 FQGNSA come from the germline V gene. V shed 3 bases and J 4 bases; nucleotides not matched to a gene: 8. The CDR3 spells CASSFSWTGWYEQYF. Here the CDR3 DNA reads TGTGCCAGCAGCTTTTCCTGGACAGGGTGGTACGAGCAGTACTTC.

Many counts were recorded for this clonotype. Written as DNA, the CDR3 is TGTGCCAGCAGTTACCTTAGGGGGCAGGAGCAGTACTTC. Amino acids: CASSYLRGQEQYF. The rearrangement joins TRBV6-6 to TRBJ2-7; 7 positions agree with TRBD1. Germline-derived CDR1 and CDR2 are MNHNY and SVGAGI (reference sequence). The V segment lost 2 bases and the J segment 7 bases; nucleotides outside the gene matches: 5. The CDR3 spans 13 residues.

This clonotype has a count of ten or more. The CDR3 nucleotides are TGTGCCAGCAGTCAAACTCAGGGTAACAATCAGCCCCAGCATTTT. This sequence encodes CASSQTQGNNQPQHF. The J gene is TRBJ1-5, the V gene TRBV6-2 or TRBV6-3, with D possibly being TRBD1 (5 bases). Germline V gene lookup returns CDR1 MNHEY and CDR2 SVGEGT. Trimming cost V 5 bases and J 3 bases, with 14 bases left between them. This CDR3 region has 15 residues.

This clonotype was counted at least ten times. The chain uses TRBV25-1 and TRBJ2-7; 10 bases fit TRBD1. Germline CDR1 and CDR2: MGHDK and SYGVNS. The CDR3 has 13 residues. Losses at the gene ends were 6 bases for V and 9 bases for J; bases not matched to a gene: 8. The chain's CDR3 is CASSPGTGDRQYV. CDR3 DNA: TGTGCCAGCAGCCCCGGGACAGGGGACAGGCAGTACGTC.

This clonotype was counted ten times or more. The chain carries TRBV5-1 and TRBJ1-1; D uncertain. The CDR3 is made up of 15 amino acids. In germline, CDR1 is SGHRS, CDR2 YFSETQ. Between the trimmed V and J ends, which lost 0 bases and 3 bases, there was a span of 12 bases. CDR3 loop: CASSLEEGSYTEAFF. The DNA of the CDR3 is TGCGCCAGCAGCTTGGAAGAGGGTAGTTACACTGAAGCTTTCTTT.

This clonotype was detected ten times or more. V and J are TRBV10-3 and TRBJ2-2; TRBD1 matches at 9 bases. Germline CDR1 reads ENHRY; CDR2 reads SYGVKD. The CDR3 length is 14 residues. Losses at the gene ends were 4 bases for V and 3 bases for J; bases not matched to a gene: 0. CDR3 bases: TGTGCCATCAGTGGACAGGGGGACACCGGGGAGCTGTTTTTT. Translating it yields CAISGQGDTGELFF.

This clonotype was counted ten times or more. The chain employs TRBV15 and TRBJ2-6, with 8 bases matching TRBD1. CDR1 LNHNV and CDR2 YYDKDF come from the germline V gene (reference sequence). V shed 0 bases, J shed 1 base, and the junction held 8 bases outside the gene matches. This CDR3 region has 19 residues. The DNA of the CDR3 is TGTGCCACCAGCAGAGATCCCAGGACAGGGTGGTCTGGGGCCAACGTCCTGACTTTC. Amino acids: CATSRDPRTGWSGANVLTF.

This clonotype was found many times. The gene calls are TRBV24-1 and TRBJ1-4; a weak D match, TRBD1 (5 bases). The length of the CDR3 is 15 residues. The V end lost 2 bases, the J end lost 8 bases, and 14 bases lay between the germline ends. From germline, CDR1 is KGHDR and CDR2 SFDVKD. Here the CDR3 reads CATSDSTGTKEKLFF. The CDR3 DNA sequence: TGTGCCACCAGTGATTCCACCGGGACGAAAGAAAAACTGTTTTTT.

This clonotype occurred many times. This chain links TRBV27 with TRBJ1-1; 10 bases are a match to TRBD1. The CDR3 length is 12 residues. V lost 6 bases and J lost 11; bases outside the gene matches: 6. Germline V CDR1 and CDR2: MNHEY, SMNVEV (reference sequence). The CDR3 sequence is CASSLSGQGAFF. The CDR3 DNA reads as TGTGCCAGCAGCCTCTCGGGACAGGGGGCTTTCTTT.

The table lists this clonotype with many counts. V usage is TRBV2 and J usage is TRBJ2-7; weak D call: TRBD2 (6 bases). The V end lost 4 bases, the J end lost 12 bases, and 22 bases lay between the germline ends. The CDR3 is made up of 14 amino acids. The germline CDR1 and CDR2 sequences are SNHLY and FYNNEI. The DNA for the CDR3 is TGTGCCAGCAGTGGTACAGGAGGGGACCCGCGACCGTACGTC. Translated: CASSGTGGDPRPYV.

The chain couples TRBV3-1 to TRBJ1-2, with no clear D. Germline CDR1 reads LGHDT; CDR2 reads YNNKEL (reference sequence). CDR3 length: 11 residues. V dropped 5 bases and J dropped 8 bases, with 9 bases sitting between them. In nucleotides, the CDR3 is TGTGCCAGCAGCAGGAATGCGGGCTACACCTTC. It specifies CASSRNAGYTF.

This clonotype was recorded at least ten times. This chain joins TRBV5-1 and TRBJ2-7; D is possibly TRBD2 (5 bases). The CDR3 sequence is 15 residues long. CDR1 and CDR2 (germline): SGHRS, YFSETQ. V was trimmed by 0 bases and J by 3 bases, leaving 13 bases between them. The CDR3: CASSLVGERNYEQYF. In DNA, the CDR3 is TGCGCCAGCAGCTTGGTCGGGGAGAGGAACTACGAGCAGTACTTC. The whole variable domain, remainder taken from reference TRBV5-1 and TRBJ2-7, is KAGVTQTPRYLIKTRGQQVTLSCSPISGHRSVSWYQQTPGQGLQFLFEYFSETQRNKGNFPGRFSGRQFSNSRSEMNVSTLELGDSALYLCASSLVGERNYEQYFGPGTRLTVT.

This clonotype showed up many times. This chain connects TRBV7-2 to TRBJ2-3; a possible D gene is TRBD1 (6 bases). From germline, CDR1 is SGHTA and CDR2 FQGNSA. The CDR3 is 16 residues long. V gave up 5 bases and J gave up 2 bases, with 17 bases separating them. The CDR3 protein is CASSGRDTSLTDTQYF. The DNA for the CDR3 is TGTGCCAGCAGCGGCCGGGACACGTCCCTCACAGATACGCAGTATTTT.

This clonotype appeared many times. The V and J genes are TRBV5-1 and TRBJ2-1, with TRBD2 matching over 10 bases. With 1 base clipped from V and 0 bases from J, the junction kept 7 bases outside the gene matches. CDR3 size: 18 residues. Germline assignment: CDR1 SGHRS and CDR2 YFSETQ. CDR3 bases: TGCGCCAGCAGCTTGACTAGCGGGACGATCAACTCCTACAATGAGCAGTTCTTC. As protein: CASSLTSGTINSYNEQFF.

This clonotype was observed a few times. This sequence joins TRBV5-1 and TRBJ1-1; no firm D call. The CDR3 consists of 15 residues. With 0 bases removed from V and 0 bases from J, the gap between germline ends came to 9 bases. Germline assignment: CDR1 SGHRS and CDR2 YFSETQ. CDR3 DNA sequence: TGCGCCAGCAGCTTGGACCCCAGCATGAACACTGAAGCTTTCTTT. As protein: CASSLDPSMNTEAFF. The whole variable domain, remainder taken from reference TRBV5-1 and TRBJ1-1, is KAGVTQTPRYLIKTRGQQVTLSCSPISGHRSVSWYQQTPGQGLQFLFEYFSETQRNKGNFPGRFSGRQFSNSRSEMNVSTLELGDSALYLCASSLDPSMNTEAFFGQGTRLTVV.

At least ten counts were recorded for this clonotype. The CDR3 reads CASSVAPLATYTQYF. The CDR3 DNA reads as TGTGCCAGCAGCGTAGCTCCCCTTGCGACCTATACGCAGTATTTT. The chain uses TRBV9 and TRBJ2-3; no clear D gene. Deletions cut 0 bases from V and 7 bases from J, with 15 bases between. The germline gives CDR1 SGDLS, CDR2 YYNGEE. The CDR3 has 15 amino acids.

This clonotype has ten or more counts. This CDR3 reads CSALGQGGYEQYF. The CDR3 DNA reads TGCAGTGCTCTGGGACAGGGGGGCTACGAGCAGTACTTC. V gene TRBV20-1 combines with J gene TRBJ2-7, with 11 positions matching TRBD1. Germline CDR1 reads DFQATT; CDR2 reads SNEGSKA (reference sequence). This CDR3 is 13 amino acids long. With 5 bases clipped from V and 3 bases from J, the junction kept 3 bases outside the gene matches.

For this clonotype: This clone may be a read error of a much larger clone one base away. V is TRBV20-1 and J is TRBJ2-7; 9 nucleotides agree with TRBD2. The CDR3 runs to 15 residues. V shed 6 bases, J shed 3 bases, and the junction held 12 bases outside the gene matches. From germline, CDR1 is DFQATT and CDR2 SNEGSKA (reference sequence). CDR3 in amino acids: CSAIGRRTSVYEQYF. The CDR3 DNA reads as TGCAGTGCCATAGGCAGGCGGACTAGCGTCTACGAGCAGTACTTC.

This clonotype was observed many times. The chain is built from TRBV12-3 or TRBV12-4 and TRBJ1-2; D is undetermined. The CDR3 sequence is 12 residues long. V dropped 7 bases and J dropped 7 bases, with 13 bases sitting between them. CDR3 DNA sequence: TGTGCCAGCACCCCGGGGAGTGCTGGCTACACCTTC. Translated, it gives CASTPGSAGYTF.

This clonotype was recorded a few times. This sequence joins TRBV20-1 and TRBJ2-1, with TRBD2 matching over 9 bases. CDR1 is DFQATT, CDR2 SNEGSKA, per germline (reference sequence). The V segment lost 0 bases and the J segment 0 bases; nucleotides outside the gene matches: 6. This CDR3 is built from 17 residues. In DNA form, the CDR3 reads TGCAGTGCTAGAGATGCTAGCGGGATAGGCTCCTACAATGAGCAGTTCTTC. Translation gives CSARDASGIGSYNEQFF.

This clonotype was counted many times. The V gene is TRBV27, the J gene TRBJ2-7; 13 bases align to TRBD2. CDR1 is MNHEY and CDR2 is SMNVEV in the germline V gene (reference sequence). Trimming cost V 7 bases and J 2 bases; bases outside gene matches: 2. The CDR3 extends over 14 amino acids. The CDR3 spells CASMGLAGPYEQYV. The CDR3 region has the DNA TGTGCCAGCATGGGACTAGCGGGACCCTACGAGCAGTACGTC.

V gene TRBV5-1 combines with J gene TRBJ2-3; no clear D. Germline lookup yields CDR1 SGHRS and CDR2 YFSETQ. Trimming took 6 bases from V and 0 from J, leaving 8 bases between them. The CDR3 is 13 residues long. CDR3 residues: CASTTTSTDTQYF. For the CDR3, the DNA is TGCGCCAGCACAACTACTAGCACAGATACGCAGTATTTT. The full variable domain, in which reference TRBV5-1 and TRBJ2-3 provide the parts outside the CDR3, is KAGVTQTPRYLIKTRGQQVTLSCSPISGHRSVSWYQQTPGQGLQFLFEYFSETQRNKGNFPGRFSGRQFSNSRSEMNVSTLELGDSALYLCASTTTSTDTQYFGPGTRLTVL.